These 22 T cell receptor beta chains were sequenced from one sample in a study of cytomegalovirus exposure and HLA in healthy donors. PCR used 60 Vbeta primers and 13 Jbeta primers. Sequencing used immunoSEQ multiplex PCR; TCRdb keeps in-frame clones, though not all of them. The data show 180,000 or so clones, about 9.4% seen once. Input material: PBMCs. These receptors were taken from a woman in her 30s in good health and CMV-seropositive.

This clone was detected only a few times. This chain joins TRBV6-1 and TRBJ2-3, with TRBD2 matching over 7 bases. Germline CDR1 reads MNHNS; CDR2 reads SASEGT. V was clipped by 6 bases and J by 5 bases; unmatched bases: 8. This CDR3 has 14 amino acids. CDR3: CASSWEAGEDTQYF. For the CDR3, the DNA is TGTGCCAGCAGCTGGGAGGCGGGAGAAGATACGCAGTATTTT.

The chain uses TRBV2 and TRBJ2-3, with D tentatively TRBD2 (6 bases). Germline CDR1 SNHLY, CDR2 FYNNEI. V lost 3 bases and J 1 base, leaving 17 bases between the germline ends. The CDR3 is 17 amino acids. The CDR3 DNA reads as TGTGCCAGCAGTGAGGAATTAGCGGTACTTGGCACAGATACGCAGTATTTT. Its translation: CASSEELAVLGTDTQYF. The full variable domain, its missing parts supplied by reference TRBV2 and TRBJ2-3, is EPEVTQTPSHQVTQMGQEVILRCVPISNHLYFYWYRQILGQKVEFLVSFYNNEISEKSEIFDDQFSVERPDGSNFTLKIRSTKLEDSAMYFCASSEELAVLGTDTQYFGPGTRLTVL.

The rearrangement uses TRBV5-1 and TRBJ2-1; D is possibly TRBD1 (8 bases). The germline CDR1 and CDR2 sequences are SGHRS and YFSETQ. V was trimmed by 1 base and J by 0 bases, leaving 17 bases between them. The CDR3 extends over 18 amino acids. The CDR3 loop reads CASSLTAGGGSSYNEQFF. The CDR3 DNA reads TGCGCCAGCAGCTTGACGGCAGGGGGCGGGAGCTCCTACAATGAGCAGTTCTTC.

This clone occurred a few times. V usage is TRBV19 and J usage is TRBJ2-4, with TRBD1 as a possible D gene (7 bases). The CDR3 has 13 amino acids. Deletions cut 4 bases from V and 7 bases from J, with 11 bases between. Per the germline V gene, CDR1 is LNHDA and CDR2 is SQIVND (reference sequence). CDR3 region: CASSTQGRNIQYF. The CDR3 coding sequence is TGTGCCAGTAGTACACAGGGGAGGAACATTCAGTACTTC.

The gene calls are TRBV18 and TRBJ1-6; D remains unclear. The CDR3 has 15 residues. V was trimmed by 6 bases and J by 2 bases, leaving 11 bases between them. Germline lookup yields CDR1 KGHSH and CDR2 LQKENI. This CDR3 is CASSPAGTYNSPLHF. In DNA, the CDR3 is TGTGCCAGCTCCCCCGCGGGCACCTATAATTCACCCCTCCACTTT.

This clone appeared a few times. The J gene is TRBJ1-5, the V gene TRBV7-2; 7 bases agree with TRBD1. Germline V lookup: CDR1 SGHTA, CDR2 FQGNSA. The CDR3 is 14 residues long. J was trimmed by 4 bases and V by 5 bases; bases with no gene match: 5. The CDR3 here is CASSQTQGNQPQHF. The CDR3 nucleotides are TGTGCCAGCAGCCAAACACAGGGGAATCAGCCCCAGCATTTT.

The gene calls are TRBV6-1 and TRBJ2-3; 13 nucleotides line up with TRBD2. CDR1 is MNHNS and CDR2 is SASEGT in the germline V gene. The junction had 5 bases not matched to a gene; V was cut back by 1 base and J by 7 bases. There are 16 residues in the CDR3. Here the CDR3 reads CASSEGGTSGIHTQYF. For the CDR3, the DNA is TGTGCCAGCAGTGAAGGTGGGACTAGCGGGATACATACGCAGTATTTT.

This rearrangement joins TRBV5-6 to TRBJ2-4; 9 positions match TRBD1. CDR1 SGHDT and CDR2 YYEEEE come from the germline V gene. The CDR3 extends over 16 amino acids. V dropped 0 bases and J dropped 6; count of bases not matched to a gene: 7. In DNA, the CDR3 is TGTGCCAGCAGCTTGGGGGGACAGGGACTCCGAAACATTCAGTACTTC. Its protein product is CASSLGGQGLRNIQYF.

This clone was observed a few times. The rearrangement uses TRBV15 and TRBJ2-1, with 7 bases lining up with TRBD2. Trimming removed 8 bases from V and 6 bases from J; junction bases left unmatched: 13. The length of the CDR3 is 15 residues. Germline V gene sequence: CDR1 LNHNV, CDR2 YYDKDF (reference sequence). CDR3 coding DNA: TGTGCCACCCGAGTCGCGGGAGCCCCCGGCAATGAGCAGTTCTTC. Translated: CATRVAGAPGNEQFF.

V usage is TRBV14 and J usage is TRBJ2-7, with D tentatively TRBD2 (5 bases). V lost 0 bases and J 7 bases, leaving 13 bases between the germline ends. The CDR3 has 14 amino acids. Germline V gene sequence: CDR1 SGHDN, CDR2 FVKESK. In DNA form, the CDR3 reads TGTGCCAGCAGCCAAGATTTCACCAGCGGAGAGCAGTACTTC. It translates to CASSQDFTSGEQYF.

The rearrangement uses TRBV4-2 and TRBJ2-7, with D perhaps matching TRBD2 (5 bases). The CDR3 runs 14 residues. V lost 1 base and J lost 3, with 10 bases in between. Germline values: CDR1 LGHNA, CDR2 YNFKEQ. In DNA, the CDR3 is TGTGCCAGCAGCCAAGGGGAGCTGGGCTACGAGCAGTACTTC. Protein sequence: CASSQGELGYEQYF.

The chain uses TRBV5-1 and TRBJ1-2; maybe TRBD1 (6 bases). There are 16 residues in the CDR3. The germline V gene encodes CDR1 SGHRS and CDR2 YFSETQ. V lost 3 bases, J lost 1 base, and 16 bases lay in between. The CDR3 DNA is TGCGCCAGCAGCTGGAACCCAGGGGAGGGTAACTATGGCTACACCTTC. Its translation: CASSWNPGEGNYGYTF.

This chain connects TRBV6-1 to TRBJ1-4; a weak D match, TRBD1 (6 bases). Germline CDR1 is MNHNS and CDR2 is SASEGT. The CDR3 sequence is 15 residues long. V dropped 7 bases and J dropped 0 bases, with 12 bases sitting between them. CDR3 region: CASKGEIATNEKLFF. The CDR3 DNA reads TGTGCCAGCAAGGGGGAGATTGCAACTAATGAAAAACTGTTTTTT.

This chain links TRBV19 with TRBJ1-2; TRBD1 is a possible D gene (6 bases). Germline CDR1 LNHDA, CDR2 SQIVND (reference sequence). This CDR3 contains 14 residues. The V end was cut by 8 bases, the J end by 5 bases, with 18 bases between. The CDR3 region is CASWNGGAGYGYTF. CDR3 sequence (DNA): TGTGCCAGTTGGAACGGGGGGGCAGGATATGGCTACACCTTC.

This clone was counted only a few times. This chain connects TRBV10-2 to TRBJ1-2; 7 bases match TRBD1. V lost 4 bases, J lost 5 bases, and 13 bases stayed unmatched. The CDR3 is made up of 16 amino acids. Germline-derived CDR1 and CDR2 are WSHSY and SAAADI. The CDR3 spells CASSAGQRRIEYGYTF. The CDR3 DNA reads TGCGCCAGCAGTGCGGGACAGCGGCGTATTGAATATGGCTACACCTTC.

This clone has only a few counts. The chain is built from TRBV12-5 and TRBJ1-1, with D possibly being TRBD1 (6 bases). Germline lookup yields CDR1 LGHNT and CDR2 FRNRAP. The CDR3 spans 16 residues. The V end lost 0 bases, the J end lost 7 bases, and 18 bases lay between the germline ends. The CDR3 is CASGLVTGNYLGEAFF. The CDR3 bases are TGTGCTAGTGGTTTGGTAACAGGGAATTACCTAGGTGAAGCTTTCTTT.

The gene calls are TRBV27 and TRBJ1-2, with TRBD1 matching 9 bases. Per the germline V gene, CDR1 is MNHEY and CDR2 is SMNVEV (reference sequence). After removal of 6 bases from V and 0 bases from J, the junction contained 2 bases not matched to a gene. The CDR3 spans 14 residues. As DNA, the CDR3 is TGTGCCAGCAGCAGGACAGGGGCTAACTATGGCTACACCTTC. It codes for CASSRTGANYGYTF.

This sequence joins TRBV12-5 and TRBJ1-1; unclear D gene. Trimming shortened V by 3 bases and J by 3 bases, and 5 bases separated the two germline ends. This CDR3 comprises 12 residues. Germline V gene data show CDR1 as LGHNT and CDR2 as FRNRAP. The CDR3 DNA reads TGTGCTAGTGGTTTAAGAGACACTGAAGCTTTCTTT. Translated: CASGLRDTEAFF.

Only a few counts were recorded for this clone. The CDR3 region has the DNA TGTGCCAGCAGGTTATCTTGGGACAGCTCCTACGAGCAGTACTTC. It specifies CASRLSWDSSYEQYF. The J gene is TRBJ2-7, the V gene TRBV2, with TRBD1 identical over 7 bases. The length of the CDR3 is 15 residues. V lost 6 bases, J lost 0 bases, and 8 bases stayed unmatched. Germline CDR1 reads SNHLY; CDR2 reads FYNNEI.

This clone was seen a few times. CDR3 residues: CASSSGTSGDSYNEQFF. CDR3 nucleotide sequence: TGTGCCAGCAGCTCGGGGACTAGCGGAGACTCCTACAATGAGCAGTTCTTC. The chain recombines TRBV5-4 with TRBJ2-1; 11 bases are a match to TRBD2. V gave up 3 bases and J gave up 0 bases; unmatched junction bases: 5. Germline V lookup: CDR1 SGHNT, CDR2 YYREEE (reference sequence). This CDR3 has 17 residues.

This clone was seen more than once but under ten times. The chain has TRBV5-1 and TRBJ2-1; 7 nucleotides align to TRBD1. V lost 4 bases and J lost 4; bases outside the gene matches: 5. Germline V CDR1 and CDR2: SGHRS, YFSETQ. The CDR3 has 14 amino acids. The CDR3 DNA sequence: TGCGCCAGCAGCATAGGGACAGAGTACAATGAGCAGTTCTTC. Encoded protein: CASSIGTEYNEQFF.

The chain couples TRBV2 to TRBJ2-1, with D perhaps matching TRBD2 (6 bases). The ends were cut back, 4 bases at V and 6 bases at J, with 10 bases in the middle. Per germline, CDR1 SNHLY and CDR2 FYNNEI. This CDR3 contains 13 residues. The CDR3 protein is CASSGLASNEQFF. The CDR3 DNA is TGTGCCAGCAGTGGCCTAGCGAGCAATGAGCAGTTCTTC.